The rows below give T cell receptor beta chains drawn from one sample of a study of T cells after yellow fever vaccination. TCRdb reprocessed the 5' RACE reads with MiXCR, giving one entry per CDR3 protein. The top ten clones hold about 26% of a sample with approximately 330,000 distinct CDR3 sequences, approximately 4% of them seen once. The source material was PBMCs, sampled 5 days after the yellow fever booster vaccination. The source of these receptors is a man aged 18 to 30 who received the YFV17D yellow fever vaccine. Both conserved end residues are part of each CDR3. Each record gives: J gene, V gene, clone size, D gene, CDR3 length, CDR3 protein, CDR3 DNA. The D gene is left open where the match is weak. The size of a clone is reported for some rows only, either as once, few or many, or as a class for expanded clones.

TRBJ2-4 | TRBV12-3/TRBV12-4 | few | TRBD2 | 16 | CASSQEPRGGENIQYF | TGTGCCAGCAGCCAGGAACCGCGGGGGGGAGAAAACATTCAGTACTTC
TRBJ2-3 | TRBV7-9 | few | TRBD1 | 18 | CASSADRVGLYGTDTQYF | TGTGCCAGCAGCGCGGACAGGGTCGGGCTCTACGGCACAGATACGCAGTATTTT
TRBJ2-1 | TRBV11-3 | few | TRBD2 | 17 | CASSYGLAGGPYNEQFF | TGTGCCAGCAGCTACGGACTAGCGGGGGGGCCCTACAATGAGCAGTTCTTC
TRBJ1-4 | TRBV4-1 | many | NA | 15 | CASSQGGGVSEKLFF | TGCGCCAGCAGCCAAGGGGGCGGGGTCTCGGAAAAACTGTTTTTT
TRBJ2-3 | TRBV7-9 | many | NA | 13 | CASSLEGPDTQYF | TGTGCCAGCAGCTTAGAAGGGCCAGATACGCAGTATTTT
TRBJ1-4 | TRBV4-1 | many | NA | 18 | CASSQVLRPTATNEKLFF | TGCGCCAGCAGCCAAGTTTTAAGGCCGACAGCAACTAATGAAAAACTGTTTTTT
TRBJ2-7 | TRBV10-3 | few | TRBD1 | 13 | CAISGTGVYEQYF | TGTGCCATCAGTGGGACAGGGGTCTACGAGCAGTACTTC
TRBJ2-3 | TRBV20-1 | few | TRBD2 | 16 | CSARDPLAGGTDTQYF | TGCAGTGCTAGAGATCCTCTAGCGGGGGGCACAGATACGCAGTATTTT
TRBJ2-3 | TRBV4-2 | few | TRBD1 | 21 | CASSQPRQGAVPRRVTDTQYF | TGTGCCAGCAGCCAGCCTAGACAGGGGGCTGTTCCCAGACGGGTCACAGATACGCAGTATTTT
TRBJ1-2 | TRBV11-3 | few | NA | 13 | CASSLGTPYGYTF | TGTGCCAGCAGCTTAGGCACCCCGTATGGCTACACCTTC
TRBJ2-7 | TRBV5-1 | few | TRBD1 | 12 | CASSSGQDEQYF | TGCGCCAGCAGCAGCGGACAGGACGAGCAGTACTTC
TRBJ2-2 | TRBV7-2 | NA | NA | 15 | CASSFTGLRTGELFF | TGTGCCAGCAGCTTTACAGGGTTACGGACCGGGGAGCTGTTTTTT
TRBJ2-1 | TRBV12-5 | many | TRBD1 | 13 | CASGTSTGNEQFF | TGTGCTAGTGGCACATCGACAGGGAATGAGCAGTTCTTC
TRBJ1-4 | TRBV6-5 | few | NA | 15 | CASSPTGRQNEKLFF | TGTGCCAGCAGTCCGACGGGACGGCAAAATGAAAAACTGTTTTTT
TRBJ1-6 | TRBV18 | NA | NA | 13 | CASSPSSNSPLHF | TGTGCCAGCTCACCATCATCTAATTCACCCCTCCACTTT
TRBJ1-6 | TRBV20-1 | few | NA | 15 | CSARPSGGSNSPLHF | TGCAGTGCTAGGCCATCTGGGGGAAGTAATTCACCCCTCCACTTT
TRBJ2-3 | TRBV5-1 | many | NA | 16 | CASSPPGSSRPDTQYF | TGCGCCAGCAGCCCACCCGGGAGCTCCCGTCCAGATACGCAGTATTTT
TRBJ1-5 | TRBV28 | NA | TRBD1 | 16 | CASSFGGTGGFQPQHF | TGTGCCAGCAGTTTTGGGGGGACAGGGGGCTTTCAGCCCCAGCATTTT
TRBJ2-1 | TRBV4-2 | many | TRBD1 | 16 | CASSQSGGTGYNEQFF | TGTGCCAGCAGCCAATCCGGTGGGACAGGCTACAATGAGCAGTTCTTC
TRBJ2-7 | TRBV6-1 | few | NA | 15 | CASSDEPRGVYEQYF | TGTGCCAGCAGTGACGAACCAAGAGGGGTCTACGAGCAGTACTTC
TRBJ1-2 | TRBV5-6 | once | NA | 15 | CASSLVGAGGYGYTF | TGTGCCAGCAGCTTGGTGGGGGCTGGGGGCTATGGCTACACCTTC
TRBJ1-2 | TRBV5-1 | many | NA | 14 | CASSLAGGAYGYTF | TGCGCCAGCAGCTTGGCGGGGGGGGCCTATGGCTACACCTTC
TRBJ2-1 | TRBV10-3 | NA | TRBD2 | 15 | CAISGSGGAMSEQFF | TGTGCCATCAGTGGAAGCGGGGGGGCCATGAGTGAGCAGTTCTTC
TRBJ1-2 | TRBV5-6 | few | NA | 15 | CASSYLSGPYYGYTF | TGTGCCAGCAGCTATCTCTCGGGGCCCTACTATGGCTACACCTTC
TRBJ1-3 | TRBV4-3 | NA | NA | 13 | CASSQEDGNTIYF | TGCGCCAGCAGCCAAGAAGATGGAAACACCATATATTTT
TRBJ2-3 | TRBV4-3 | few | TRBD2 | 16 | CASSQERLATRGTQYF | TGCGCCAGCAGCCAAGAGCGACTAGCGACACGGGGAACGCAGTATTTT
TRBJ2-1 | TRBV15 | many | TRBD2 | 16 | CATSRGLAGGPNEQFF | TGTGCCACCAGCAGGGGACTAGCGGGGGGACCTAATGAGCAGTTCTTC
TRBJ2-2 | TRBV4-3 | NA | NA | 14 | CASSQDRASEELFF | TGCGCCAGCAGCCAAGACCGGGCCTCAGAGGAGCTGTTTTTT
TRBJ2-5 | TRBV11-2 | few | TRBD1 | 15 | CASSQSTGVMETQYF | TGTGCCAGCAGCCAAAGCACAGGGGTGATGGAGACCCAGTACTTC
TRBJ2-3 | TRBV27 | many | NA | 11 | CASTPSRSRYF | TGTGCCAGCACCCCTAGCAGGAGTAGGTATTTT
TRBJ2-5 | TRBV5-1 | few | NA | 14 | CASSDDRVQETQYF | TGCGCCAGCAGCGACGACAGAGTACAAGAGACCCAGTACTTC
TRBJ2-1 | TRBV3-1 | NA | TRBD2 | 17 | CASSHILSGGPNNEQFF | TGTGCCAGCAGCCATATATTGAGCGGGGGGCCGAACAATGAGCAGTTCTTC
TRBJ1-1 | TRBV18 | NA | NA | 15 | CASSPLTGWDTEAFF | TGTGCCAGCTCACCTCTTACGGGGTGGGACACTGAAGCTTTCTTT
TRBJ1-5 | TRBV20-1 | NA | NA | 14 | CSARVGAGNQPQHF | TGCAGTGCTAGAGTCGGGGCCGGCAATCAGCCCCAGCATTTT
TRBJ2-3 | TRBV5-1 | many | NA | 15 | CASSPRDTRTDTQYF | TGCGCCAGCAGCCCCCGGGACACTCGCACAGATACGCAGTATTTT